This TCR beta chain was recorded in a study of blood T cell repertoires in COVID-19. Study-wide background: Both acute and convalescent COVID-19 samples were obtained from the United States, Italy and Spain. T cells, B-cell-depleted T cells, or PBMCs supplied cDNA or gDNA.

The CDR3 totals 14 residues. J was trimmed by 4 bases and V by 6 bases; bases with no gene match: 9. Germline CDR1 is GTSNPN and CDR2 is SVGIG (reference sequence). In the original processing: Reference gene primers were amplified, and this amplification served to estimate nucleated cell counts. The method was immunoSEQ multiplex PCR; TCRdb's version includes in-frame clones alone and lacks a portion of them. The D gene and trimming were derived from the DNA, and the V and J assignments and clone size from that table. The sample holds some 500,000 clones; roughly nine tenths are singletons and the top ten take less than 9%.

The chain carries TRBV30 and TRBJ1-3, with 7 bases lining up with TRBD1. The sequenced sample was peripheral blood. The origin of this receptor is a woman aged 45-65 years with COVID-19, enrolled during active disease. CDR3 loop: CACKTGAYGNTIYF. CDR3 bases: TGTGCCTGCAAAACAGGGGCTTACGGAAACACCATATATTTT. Full variable domain (missing parts from reference TRBV30 and TRBJ1-3): SQTIHQWPATLVQPVGSPLSLECTVEGTSNPNLYWYRQAAGRGLQLLFYSVGIGQISSEVPQNLSASRPQDRQFILSSKKLLLSDSGFYLCACKTGAYGNTIYFGEGSWLTVV.